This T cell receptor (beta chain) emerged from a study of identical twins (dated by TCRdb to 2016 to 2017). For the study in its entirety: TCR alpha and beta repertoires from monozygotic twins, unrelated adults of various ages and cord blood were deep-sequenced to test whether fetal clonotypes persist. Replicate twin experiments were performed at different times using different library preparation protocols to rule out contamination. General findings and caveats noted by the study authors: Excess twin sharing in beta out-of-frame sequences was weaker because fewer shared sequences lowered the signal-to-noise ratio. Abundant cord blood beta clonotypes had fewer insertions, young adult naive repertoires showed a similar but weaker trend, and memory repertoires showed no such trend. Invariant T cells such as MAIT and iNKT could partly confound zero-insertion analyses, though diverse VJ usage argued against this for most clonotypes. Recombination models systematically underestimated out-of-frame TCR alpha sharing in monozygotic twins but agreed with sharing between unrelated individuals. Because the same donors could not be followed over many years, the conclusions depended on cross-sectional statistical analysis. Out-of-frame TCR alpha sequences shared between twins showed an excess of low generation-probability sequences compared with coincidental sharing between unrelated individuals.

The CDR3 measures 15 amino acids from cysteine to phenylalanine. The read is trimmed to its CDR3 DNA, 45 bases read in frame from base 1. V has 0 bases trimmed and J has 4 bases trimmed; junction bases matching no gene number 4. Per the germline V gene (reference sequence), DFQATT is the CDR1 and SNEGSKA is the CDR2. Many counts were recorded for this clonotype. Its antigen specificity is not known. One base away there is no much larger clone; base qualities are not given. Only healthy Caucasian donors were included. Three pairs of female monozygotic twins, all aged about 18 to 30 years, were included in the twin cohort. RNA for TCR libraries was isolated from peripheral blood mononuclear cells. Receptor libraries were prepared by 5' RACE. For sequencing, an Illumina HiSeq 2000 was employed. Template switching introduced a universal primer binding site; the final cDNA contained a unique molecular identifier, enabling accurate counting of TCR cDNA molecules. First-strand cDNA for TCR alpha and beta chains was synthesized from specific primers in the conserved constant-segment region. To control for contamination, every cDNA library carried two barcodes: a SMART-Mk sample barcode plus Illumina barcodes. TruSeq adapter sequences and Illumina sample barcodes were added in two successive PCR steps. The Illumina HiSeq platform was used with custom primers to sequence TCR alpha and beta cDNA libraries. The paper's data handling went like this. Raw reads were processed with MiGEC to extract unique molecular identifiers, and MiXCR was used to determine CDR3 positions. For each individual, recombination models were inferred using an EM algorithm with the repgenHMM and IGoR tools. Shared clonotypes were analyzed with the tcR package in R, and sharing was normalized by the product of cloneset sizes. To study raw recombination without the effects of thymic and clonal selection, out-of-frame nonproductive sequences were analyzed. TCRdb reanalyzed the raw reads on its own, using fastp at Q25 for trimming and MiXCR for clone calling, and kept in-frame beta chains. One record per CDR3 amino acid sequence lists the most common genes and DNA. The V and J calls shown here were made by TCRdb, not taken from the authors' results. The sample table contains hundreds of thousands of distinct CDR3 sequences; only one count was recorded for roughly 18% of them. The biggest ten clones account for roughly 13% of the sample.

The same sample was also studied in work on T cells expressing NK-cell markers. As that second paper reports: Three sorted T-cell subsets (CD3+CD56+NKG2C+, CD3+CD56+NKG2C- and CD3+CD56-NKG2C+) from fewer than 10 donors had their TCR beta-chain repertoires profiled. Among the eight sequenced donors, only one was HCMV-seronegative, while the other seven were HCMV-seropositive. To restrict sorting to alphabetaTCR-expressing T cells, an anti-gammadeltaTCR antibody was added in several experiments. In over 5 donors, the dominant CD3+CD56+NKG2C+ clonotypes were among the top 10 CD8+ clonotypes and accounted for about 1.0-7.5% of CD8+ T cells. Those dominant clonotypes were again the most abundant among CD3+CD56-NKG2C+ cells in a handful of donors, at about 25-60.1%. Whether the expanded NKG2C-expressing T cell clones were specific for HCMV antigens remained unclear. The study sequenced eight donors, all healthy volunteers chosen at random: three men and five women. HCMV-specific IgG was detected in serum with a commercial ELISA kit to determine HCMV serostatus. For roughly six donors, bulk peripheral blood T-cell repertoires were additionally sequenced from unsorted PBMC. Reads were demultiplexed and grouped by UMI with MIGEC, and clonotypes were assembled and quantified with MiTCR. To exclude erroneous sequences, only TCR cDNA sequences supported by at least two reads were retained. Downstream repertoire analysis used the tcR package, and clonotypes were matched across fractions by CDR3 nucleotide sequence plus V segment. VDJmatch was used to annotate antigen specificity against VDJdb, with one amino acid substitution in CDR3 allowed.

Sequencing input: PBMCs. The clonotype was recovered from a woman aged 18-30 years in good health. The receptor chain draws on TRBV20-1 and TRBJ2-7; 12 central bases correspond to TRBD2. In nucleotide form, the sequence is TGCAGTGCTAGAGATCCGACTAGCGGGAGTTACGAGCAGTACTTC. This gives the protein CSARDPTSGSYEQYF.